These 3 T cell receptor beta chains were all obtained from the same sample, sequenced in a study of response to subunit inactivated influenza vaccine. TCRdb analysed the RT-PCR reads with MiXCR anew, one entry per CDR3 protein. The repertoire consists of 500,000 to 750,000 distinct CDR3 sequences, with around 13% occurring once and the leading ten covering 11%. The specimen was PBMCs from blood, collected roughly 12 days after vaccination. These receptors came from a man aged 45 to 65 who received an inactivated influenza vaccine.

A few counts support this clonotype. The chain has TRBV5-1 and TRBJ2-3, with D possibly called TRBD1 or TRBD2 (6 bases each). The CDR3 has 17 residues. V dropped 7 bases and J dropped 0 bases, with 21 bases sitting between them. CDR1 SGHRS and CDR2 YFSETQ come from the germline V gene. The CDR3 sequence is CASHRGHRSGSTDTQYF. CDR3 nucleotide sequence: TGCGCCAGCCACCGGGGGCACCGATCGGGAAGCACAGATACGCAGTATTTT.

This clonotype was seen more than once but under ten times. J is TRBJ2-5 and V is TRBV3-1; 12 bases match TRBD2. CDR1 and CDR2 from the germline V gene are LGHDT and YNNKEL (reference sequence). J was trimmed by 6 bases and V by 6 bases; bases with no gene match: 14. There are 17 residues in the CDR3. This CDR3 reads CASRPPSSGGAQKTQYF. DNA of the CDR3: TGTGCCAGCAGGCCCCCCTCTAGCGGGGGGGCCCAGAAGACCCAGTACTTC.

The rearrangement uses TRBV20-1 and TRBJ2-7, with 7 bases lining up with TRBD1. The ends lost 0 bases at V and 1 base at J; junction bases unmatched: 6. The CDR3 extends over 15 amino acids. Germline V gene lookup returns CDR1 DFQATT and CDR2 SNEGSKA (reference sequence). The CDR3 spells CSARDGAGGSYEQYF. In nucleotides, the CDR3 is TGCAGTGCTAGAGACGGGGCAGGGGGTTCCTACGAGCAGTACTTC.